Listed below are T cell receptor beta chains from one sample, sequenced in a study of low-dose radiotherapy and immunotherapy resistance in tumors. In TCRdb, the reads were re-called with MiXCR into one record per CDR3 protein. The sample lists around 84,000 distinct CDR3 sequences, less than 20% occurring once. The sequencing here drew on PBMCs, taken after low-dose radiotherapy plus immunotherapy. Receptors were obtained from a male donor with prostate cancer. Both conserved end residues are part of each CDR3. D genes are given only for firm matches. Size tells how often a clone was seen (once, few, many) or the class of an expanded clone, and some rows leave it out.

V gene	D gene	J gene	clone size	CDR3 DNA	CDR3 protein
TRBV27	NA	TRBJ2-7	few	TGTGCCAGCGCGGGTCGCCCAACAGCCTACGAGCAGTACTTC	CASAGRPTAYEQYF
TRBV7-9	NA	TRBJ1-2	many	TGTGCCAGCAGTCCCATGGGCTCGGTGACCGGCACCTTC	CASSPMGSVTGTF
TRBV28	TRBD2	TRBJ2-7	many	TGTGCCAGCAGGCCAGGGACTACCTCCCCCTACGAGCAGTACTTC	CASRPGTTSPYEQYF
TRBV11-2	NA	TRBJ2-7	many	TGTGCCAGCAGCTTAGTTGCTGCAGGGGGGGTGTACGAGCAGTACTTC	CASSLVAAGGVYEQYF
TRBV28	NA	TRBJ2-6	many	TGTGCCAGCATGGAGGTATCTGGGGCCAACGTCCTGACTTTC	CASMEVSGANVLTF
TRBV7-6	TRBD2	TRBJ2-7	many	TGTGCCAGCAGCGAAGCGGGAGGGACCTACGAGCAGTACTTC	CASSEAGGTYEQYF
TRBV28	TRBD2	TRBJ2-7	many	TGTGCCAGCAGTACCTTTAGACTAGCGGGAGTACTCCACGAGCAGTACTTC	CASSTFRLAGVLHEQYF
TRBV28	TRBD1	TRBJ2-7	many	TGTGCCAGCAGTTTATCAACAGGGGGTAGTTCCTACGAGCAGTACTTC	CASSLSTGGSSYEQYF
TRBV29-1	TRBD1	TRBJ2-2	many	TGCAGCGTTCAGGGGGACCACACCGGGGAGCTGTTTTTT	CSVQGDHTGELFF
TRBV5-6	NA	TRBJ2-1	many	TGTGCCAGCAGCGCGCTATCAAACCAACAGTTCTTC	CASSALSNQQFF
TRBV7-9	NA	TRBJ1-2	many	TGTGCCAGCACCAAGAGCGGTTCCTATGGCTACACCTTC	CASTKSGSYGYTF
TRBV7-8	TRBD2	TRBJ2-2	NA	TGTGCCAGCAGCTCGCGACTAGCGGAAAACACCGGGGAGCTGTTTTTT	CASSSRLAENTGELFF
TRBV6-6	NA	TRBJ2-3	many	TGTGCCAGCAGTTTCGGGACCACGACAGATACGCAGTATTTT	CASSFGTTTDTQYF
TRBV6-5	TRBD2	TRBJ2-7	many	TGTGCCAGCAGTGTGCTCCTAGCGGGAGGGTCCTACGAGCAGTACTTC	CASSVLLAGGSYEQYF
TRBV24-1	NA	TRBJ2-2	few	TGTGCCACCAGTCGAGCAGGGAGAACCACCGGGGAGCTGTTTTTT	CATSRAGRTTGELFF
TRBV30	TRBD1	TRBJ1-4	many	TGTGCCTGGAGTACAGGGGGCCCGGGTGAAAAACTGTTTTTT	CAWSTGGPGEKLFF
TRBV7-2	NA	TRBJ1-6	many	TGTGCCAGCAGCTTGACGGTTAATTCACCCCTCCACTTT	CASSLTVNSPLHF
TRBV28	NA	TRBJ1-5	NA	TGTGCCAGCAGTCCTAGGGGGAACAATCAGCCCCAGCATTTT	CASSPRGNNQPQHF
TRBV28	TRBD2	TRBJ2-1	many	TGTGCCAGCCTCTCCGGGACTATCGGGAACATTTTATACAATGAGCAGTTCTTC	CASLSGTIGNILYNEQFF
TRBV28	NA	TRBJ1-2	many	TGTGCCAGCAGTATCCCGGGGGCCAGCTATGGCTACACCTTC	CASSIPGASYGYTF
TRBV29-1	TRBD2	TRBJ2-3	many	TGCAGCGCGGAGCGGGGGTTAGGCACAGATACGCAGTATTTT	CSAERGLGTDTQYF
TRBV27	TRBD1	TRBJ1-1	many	TGTGCCAGCAGGAGGACAGGGGGGTACACTGAAGCTTTCTTT	CASRRTGGYTEAFF
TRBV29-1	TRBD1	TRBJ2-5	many	TGCAGCGTTGAGCCGAGACAGGGGAGTCCCCAAGAGACCCAGTACTTC	CSVEPRQGSPQETQYF
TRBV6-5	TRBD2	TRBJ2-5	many	TGTGCCAGCAGTCCCTCTGGGACTAGCGTGCAAGAGACCCAGTACTTC	CASSPSGTSVQETQYF
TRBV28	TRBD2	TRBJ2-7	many	TGTGCCAGCAGTGAAGCTAGCGGGCCGCCCCTTACCTATCGATACGAGCAGTACTTC	CASSEASGPPLTYRYEQYF
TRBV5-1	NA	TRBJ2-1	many	TGCGCCAGCAGCCTCACCCCTAGCGAAGCTGAGCAGTTCTTC	CASSLTPSEAEQFF
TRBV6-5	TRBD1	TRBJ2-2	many	TGTGCCAGCAGTTACACCCCAAGACAGGGGGCAACCGGGGAGCTGTTTTTT	CASSYTPRQGATGELFF
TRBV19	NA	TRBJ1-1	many	TGTGCCAGTACCGATGGGGGTGAAGCTTTCTTT	CASTDGGEAFF
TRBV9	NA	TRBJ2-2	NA	TGTGCCAGCAGCGTCGAACAGTTCACCGGGGAGCTGTTTTTT	CASSVEQFTGELFF
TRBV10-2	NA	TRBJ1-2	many	TGCGCCAGCAGTGAGTCTCGGCAGGGGCTGGGCTACACCTTC	CASSESRQGLGYTF
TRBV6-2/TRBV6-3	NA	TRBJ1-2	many	TGTGCCAGCAGTTACTCTTTTCAAAGTGGCTACACCTTC	CASSYSFQSGYTF
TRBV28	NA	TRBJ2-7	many	TGTGCCAGCAGTTTATTCGGCGGCTACGAGCAGTACTTC	CASSLFGGYEQYF
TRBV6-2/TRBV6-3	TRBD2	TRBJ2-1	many	TGTGCCAGCAGTTACGAGGCTAGCGGGAGGGCCTCGATTTCTCGCCTTGAGCAGTTCTTC	CASSYEASGRASISRLEQFF
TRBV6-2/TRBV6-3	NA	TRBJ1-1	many	TGTGCCAGCAGTTACGGCAGGGCCCTGGACACTGAAGCTTTCTTT	CASSYGRALDTEAFF
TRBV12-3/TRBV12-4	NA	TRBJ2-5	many	TGTGCCAGCAGCTTACTAGGGGAGACCCAGTACTTC	CASSLLGETQYF
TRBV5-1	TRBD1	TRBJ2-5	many	TGCGCCAGCAGCTGGGGGACAGGCAAAGAGACCCAGTACTTC	CASSWGTGKETQYF
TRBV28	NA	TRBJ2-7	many	TGTGCCAGCAGGGGGGGAGAGCAGTACTTC	CASRGGEQYF
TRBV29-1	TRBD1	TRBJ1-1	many	TGCAGCGCTGACAGGGGGCTTAAGAACACTGAAGCTTTCTTT	CSADRGLKNTEAFF
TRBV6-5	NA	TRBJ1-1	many	TGTGCCAGCAGTCCGACGGTGAACACTGAAGCTTTCTTT	CASSPTVNTEAFF
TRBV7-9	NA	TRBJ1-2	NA	TGTGCCAGCAGGGTGGGTAACTATGGCTACACCTTC	CASRVGNYGYTF
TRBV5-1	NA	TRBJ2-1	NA	TGCGCCAGCAGCTTGGCCTGGGTCGCGGGATGGAATGAGCAGTTCTTC	CASSLAWVAGWNEQFF